Detailed here is one T cell receptor (beta chain). Its recognized antigen is unknown. Base qualities are not at hand, and no much larger clone is one base apart. The data are from a study of blood T cell repertoires in COVID-19 (dated by TCRdb to 2018 to 2020). As for the study more broadly: Samples covering the acute and convalescent phases of COVID-19 were provided by collaborators in the United States, Italy and Spain. The samples were drawn from the first 160 participants of the ongoing ImmuneRACE study and from 1,254 subjects provided by 6 global collaborators. Sample metadata almost always included a de-identified subject ID, COVID-19 status, age in years and sex. The material from the prospective study consisted of cDNA or gDNA derived from T cells, B-cell-depleted T cells, or PBMCs. Where available, HLA class I and class II types were obtained from metadata supplied by the sample provider rather than from assay-based typing. The repertoires were made available in a free public database intended to serve as a resource for research on the immune response to SARS-CoV-2. The dataset comprised deeply sampled blood TCRbeta repertoires from subjects exposed to, actively infected with, or recovered from COVID-19. The full study reports these points: Clinical and demographic metadata were provided uncurated, with the amount varying by source and participant.

TCRbeta CDR3 regions were amplified from genomic DNA using the immunoSEQ Assay, a bias-controlled multiplex PCR. In the source study's methods: The number of nucleated cells in each sample was estimated from the amplification of reference gene primers within the assay. To quantify the absolute abundance of each unique TCRbeta CDR3 rearrangement, sequence reads were collapsed and filtered. For each sample, productive Simpson clonality was calculated as the square root of Simpson's diversity index across productive rearrangements. What TCRdb holds here is the immuneACCESS table cut down to in-frame rearrangements. Part of the clones is not present; checked against another copy, under half of the missing clones reflect an unresolved V gene, and the others are unexplained. V, J and clone size are taken as reported in that table, and D and trimming were inferred from the DNA itself. Counted in this sample were approximately 170,000 clones; around 80% of them appeared once. The leading ten clones occupy roughly 12% of the sample.

The germline V gene supplies CDR1 LGHNT and CDR2 FRNRAP. Trimming leaves V shorter by 5 bases and J shorter by 10 bases, with the junction holding 7 bases beyond the gene matches. There are 14 amino acids in the CDR3, from cysteine to phenylalanine inclusive. The DNA shown is the 42-base CDR3, in frame from base 1. Each collaborating institution followed its own protocols to collect whole blood in K2EDTA tubes. For TCRbeta analysis, collaborators shipped samples as frozen whole blood, isolated PBMCs, or DNA extracted from either of those sample types. The chain couples TRBV12-5 to TRBJ1-4; TRBD1 matches 10 bases in the middle. The clonotype comes from a woman aged 45-59 years with acute or convalescent COVID-19. Sequences were obtained from peripheral blood. The CDR3 sequence is CASGHSDRGGKLFF. The sequenced DNA is TGTGCTAGTGGTCACTCGGACAGGGGGGGAAAACTGTTTTTT.